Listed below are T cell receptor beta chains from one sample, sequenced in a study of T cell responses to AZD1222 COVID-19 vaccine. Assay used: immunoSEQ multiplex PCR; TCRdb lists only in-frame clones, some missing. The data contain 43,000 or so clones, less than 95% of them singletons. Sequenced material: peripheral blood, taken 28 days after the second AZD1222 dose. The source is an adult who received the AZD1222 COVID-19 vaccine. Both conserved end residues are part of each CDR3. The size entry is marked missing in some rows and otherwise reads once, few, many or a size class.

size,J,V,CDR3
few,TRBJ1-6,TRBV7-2,CASSLDLRQGGSPLHF
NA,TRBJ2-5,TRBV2,CASSVGGGGQTQYF
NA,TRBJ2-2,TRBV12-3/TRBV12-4,CASRGALPGELFF
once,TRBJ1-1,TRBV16,CASSPTGRTEAFF
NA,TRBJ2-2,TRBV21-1,CASSKVGTKIAGELFF
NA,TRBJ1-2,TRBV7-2,CASSLARDRESYYGYTF
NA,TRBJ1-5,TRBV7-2,CASSLGPDSNQPQHF
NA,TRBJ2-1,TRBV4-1,CASSQVSGGASYEQFF
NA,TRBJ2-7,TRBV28,CASSRGVGYEQYF
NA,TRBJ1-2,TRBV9,CASSVQAGEYGYTF
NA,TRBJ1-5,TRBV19,CASSIGTGGNQPQHF
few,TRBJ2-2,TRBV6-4,CASSDTQQDTGELFF
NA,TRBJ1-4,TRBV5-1,CASSLGDRVVEKLFF
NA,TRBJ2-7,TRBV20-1,CSASTGMSYEQYF
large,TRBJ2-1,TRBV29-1,CSVYNNEQFF
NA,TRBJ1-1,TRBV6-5,CASSYSTVGNTEAFF
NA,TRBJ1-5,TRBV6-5,CASSREGNQPQHF
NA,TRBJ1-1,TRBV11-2,CASSFGRRNTEAFF
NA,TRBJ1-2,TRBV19,CASSEDRRSNYGYTF
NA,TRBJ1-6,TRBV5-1,CASSSSLESPLHF
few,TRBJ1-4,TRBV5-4,CASSFRSETREKLFF
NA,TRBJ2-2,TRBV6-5,CASSSPGGGKSGELFF
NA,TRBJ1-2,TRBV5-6,CASSLGGRGGYTF
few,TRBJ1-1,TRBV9,CASSAGQGWVNTEAFF
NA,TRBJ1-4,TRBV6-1,CASSDGGLREKLFF
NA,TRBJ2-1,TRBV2,CASSERRLGRGEQFF
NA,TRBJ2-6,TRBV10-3,CATPGPPSLGANVLTF
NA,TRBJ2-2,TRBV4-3,CASSQVSLDTGELFF
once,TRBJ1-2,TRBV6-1,CASSEEIDYGYTF
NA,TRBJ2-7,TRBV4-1,CASSQPGQGVPEQYF
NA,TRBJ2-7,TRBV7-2,CASSLRQGASYEQYF